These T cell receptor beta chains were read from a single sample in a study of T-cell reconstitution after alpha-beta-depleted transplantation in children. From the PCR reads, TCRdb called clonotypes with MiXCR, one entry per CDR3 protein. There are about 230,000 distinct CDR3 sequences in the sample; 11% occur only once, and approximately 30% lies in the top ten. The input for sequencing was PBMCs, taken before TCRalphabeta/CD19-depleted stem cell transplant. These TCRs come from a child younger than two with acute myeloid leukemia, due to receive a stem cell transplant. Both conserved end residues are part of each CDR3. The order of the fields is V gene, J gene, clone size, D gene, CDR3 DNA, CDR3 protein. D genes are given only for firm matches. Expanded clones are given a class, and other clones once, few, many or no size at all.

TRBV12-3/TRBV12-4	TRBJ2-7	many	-	TGTGCCAGCAGTCCCCGGACTAACTACGAGCAGTACTTC	CASSPRTNYEQYF
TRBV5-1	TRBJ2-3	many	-	TGCGCCAGCAGCTCTAACACAGATACGCAGTATTTT	CASSSNTDTQYF
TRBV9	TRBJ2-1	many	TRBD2	TGTGCCAGCAGCGTAGGGACTAGCGGGAGTCCTAGCTCCTACAATGAGCAGTTCTTC	CASSVGTSGSPSSYNEQFF
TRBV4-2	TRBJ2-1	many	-	TGTGCCAGCAGCCAAGATAGGGGGACACCGGGGTTCTTC	CASSQDRGTPGFF
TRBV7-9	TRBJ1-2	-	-	TGTACCAGCAGCTTAGGGGAATATGGCTACGCCTTC	CTSSLGEYGYAF
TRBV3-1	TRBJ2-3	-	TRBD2	TGTGCCACCAACTCTCGACTAGCGTACACAGATACGCAGTATTTT	CATNSRLAYTDTQYF
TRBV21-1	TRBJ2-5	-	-	TGTGCCAGCAGCGCCCGCCCGGGACAGGGAGGGGCCCAATACTTC	CASSARPGQGGAQYF
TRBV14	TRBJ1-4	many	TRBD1	TGTGCCAGCAGCCTGGGACAGGGCGGTGTAACTAATGAAAAACTGTTTTTT	CASSLGQGGVTNEKLFF
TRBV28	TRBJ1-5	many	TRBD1	TGTGCCAGCAGTTCCCTGGACAGGTCCTACAATCAGCCCCAGCATTTT	CASSSLDRSYNQPQHF
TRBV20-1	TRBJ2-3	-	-	TGCAGTGCCAGACTAACGGGAGCAGATACGCAGTATTTT	CSARLTGADTQYF
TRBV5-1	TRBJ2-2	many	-	TGCGCCAGCAGTCGGGACAACCTGAACACCGGGGAGCTGTTTTTT	CASSRDNLNTGELFF
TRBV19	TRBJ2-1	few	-	TGTGCCAGTAGTATGGGGTGGAGCGGCTACAATGAGCAGTTCTTC	CASSMGWSGYNEQFF
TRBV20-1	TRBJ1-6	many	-	TGCAGTGCTAGAGAAGCGATGGATTCACCCCTCCACTTT	CSAREAMDSPLHF
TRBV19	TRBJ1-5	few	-	TGTGCCAGTAGTATTATCAGGGGCGGACAGCCCCAGCATTTT	CASSIIRGGQPQHF
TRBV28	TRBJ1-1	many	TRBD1	TGTGCCAGCAGACTCAGGGACAGGGGGAACACTGAAGCTTTCTTT	CASRLRDRGNTEAFF
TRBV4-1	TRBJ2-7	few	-	TGCGCCAGCAGCCAAGCACCCAGGGGATTGGGTGAGCAGTACTTC	CASSQAPRGLGEQYF
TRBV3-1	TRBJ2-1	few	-	TGTGCCAGCAGCCAAGATCAACAAGCGGTGCTGTTCTTC	CASSQDQQAVLFF
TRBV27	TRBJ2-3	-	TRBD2	TGTGCCAGCAGCGGACTAGCGGGGAGCACAGATACGCAGTATTTT	CASSGLAGSTDTQYF
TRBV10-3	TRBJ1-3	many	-	TGTGCCATCAGGGACAGCTCTGGAAACACCATATATTTT	CAIRDSSGNTIYF
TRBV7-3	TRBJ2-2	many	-	TGTGCCAGCAGCACAGGGAACACCGGGGAGCTGTTTTTT	CASSTGNTGELFF
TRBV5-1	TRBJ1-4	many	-	TGCGCCAGCAGCTTGTCCGGGGCAACTAATGAAAAACTGTTTTTT	CASSLSGATNEKLFF
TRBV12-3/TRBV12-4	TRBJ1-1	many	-	TGTGCCAGCACCTGGCATATGGGTCCCGAAGCTTTCTTT	CASTWHMGPEAFF
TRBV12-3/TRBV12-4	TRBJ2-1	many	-	TGTGCCAGCAGTCTAGGGGTGACGTACAATGAGCAGTTCTTC	CASSLGVTYNEQFF
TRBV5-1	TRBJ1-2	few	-	TGCGCCAGCAACGAGGGTGGCTATGGCTACACCTTC	CASNEGGYGYTF
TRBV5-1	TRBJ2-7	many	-	TGCGCCAGCAGCTTGGGGACTGGTTCCGAGCAGTACTTC	CASSLGTGSEQYF
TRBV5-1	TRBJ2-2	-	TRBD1	TGCGCCAGCTCGGACAGGGCGGGCACCGGGGAGCTGTTTTTT	CASSDRAGTGELFF
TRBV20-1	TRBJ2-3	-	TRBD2	TGCAGTGCTAGAACGCCTAGCGGGCTAAGCACAGATACGCAGTATTTT	CSARTPSGLSTDTQYF
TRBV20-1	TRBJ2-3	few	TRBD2	TGCAGTGCAAGACTAGCCCGAGATACGCAGTATTTT	CSARLARDTQYF
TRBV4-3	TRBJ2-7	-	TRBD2	TGCGCCAGCAGCCAGGGGCTAGCGGGAGGCTACGAGCAGTACTTC	CASSQGLAGGYEQYF
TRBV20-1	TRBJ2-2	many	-	TGCAGTGCTAGAACGGACGGGAACACCGGGGAGCTGTTTTTT	CSARTDGNTGELFF
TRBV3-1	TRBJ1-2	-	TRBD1	TGTGCCAGCAGCCAAGGGACAGGGGGCGCTGGCTACACCTTC	CASSQGTGGAGYTF
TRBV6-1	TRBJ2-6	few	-	TGTGCCAGCAGCGCCTCAGGGAATCCCGGGGCCAACGTCCTGACTTTC	CASSASGNPGANVLTF
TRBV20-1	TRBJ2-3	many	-	TGCAGTGCTAGTCGCCTAGGCACAGATACGCAGTATTTT	CSASRLGTDTQYF
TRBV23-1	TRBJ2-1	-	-	TGCGCCAGCAGTCAATCGGCCTTAAGCTCCTACAATGAGCAGTTCTTC	CASSQSALSSYNEQFF
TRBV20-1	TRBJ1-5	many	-	TGCAGTGCTAGAGACCGGGACACCCATCAGCCCCAGCATTTT	CSARDRDTHQPQHF
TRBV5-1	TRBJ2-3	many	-	TGCGCCAGCAGCGACTCGGACTACCACACAGATACGCAGTATTTT	CASSDSDYHTDTQYF
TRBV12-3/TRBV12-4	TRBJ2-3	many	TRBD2	TGTGCCAGCAGCCGTAGACTAGCGGGAGCAGATACGCAGTATTTT	CASSRRLAGADTQYF
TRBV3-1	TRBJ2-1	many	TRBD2	TGTGCCAGCAGCCAAGTTGGTAGCGGGAGTGCTGAGCAGTTCTTC	CASSQVGSGSAEQFF
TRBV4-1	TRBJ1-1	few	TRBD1	TGCGCCAGCAGCCTGTCAGCGACAGGGATGGGCACTGAAGCTTTCTTT	CASSLSATGMGTEAFF
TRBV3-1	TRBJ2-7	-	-	TGTGCCACCTGCCTGTCTGGTCCGAACCACTACGAGCAGTACTTC	CATCLSGPNHYEQYF